This note documents a single T cell receptor (beta chain) sequence. This clonotype was seen ten or more times. The antigen it binds to is not known. Base qualities are not at hand, and no much larger clone is one base apart. These data come from a study of T-cell memory formation after mild COVID-19 listed by TCRdb under 2021. Notes on the research overall: Most TCR sequence clusters were specific to one of the two donors. The cohort comprised two young, previously healthy adult volunteers, one female and one male. In a couple of donors, T-cell clones that expanded and contracted after mild COVID-19 were tracked by sequencing TCRalpha and TCRbeta repertoires over time. Findings and caveats that apply to the study as a whole: Contracting CD4+ clones were found mainly in CM and EM memory subsets, while CD8+ clones were enriched in EMRA. The detection of some responding clones in pre-infection memory suggests that pre-existing cross-reactive memory T cells joined the SARS-CoV-2 response. Clones that contracted from day 15 to 85 showed balanced CD4/CD8 phenotypes, whereas a second wave of clones that expanded from day 15 to 37 leaned towards CD4+. SARS-CoV-2 specificity was not confirmed for the second-wave clones peaking on day 37. The study covered only two mild cases, and larger cohorts including severe cases with pre-infection samples were considered necessary.

For sequencing, an Illumina NovaSeq 6000 was employed. Using 5'RACE with constant-segment primers, TCRalpha and TCRbeta cDNA libraries were constructed, with sample barcodes and unique molecular identifiers added in the process. RNA was extracted from every sample with Trizol reagent. Libraries were amplified in two PCR steps, with a second sample barcode and Illumina TruSeq adapters added in the second step. The libraries were sequenced on an Illumina NovaSeq using 2 x 150 bp paired-end reads. On the study's bioinformatics: Reads were demultiplexed and collapsed into UMI-guided consensus sequences with migec v1.2.7. Using mixcr v2.1.11, UMI consensuses were aligned to TRA and TRB V and J templates and then assembled into clonotypes. A clonotype was counted as expanded or contracted only if both edgeR and NoisET called the change significant, with noise models trained on biological replicates. For edgeR calls, a false discovery rate-adjusted p below 0.01 and a log2 fold-change threshold of 1 were applied. As an exploratory analysis of dynamics, PCA with hierarchical clustering was applied to max-normalized trajectories of the 1000 most abundant clonotypes. Separately sequenced CD4+ and CD8+ repertoires were used to assign a CD4 or CD8 phenotype to each responding clone. TCRdb reanalyzed the raw reads on its own, using fastp at Q25 for trimming and MiXCR for clone calling, and kept in-frame beta chains. Records with the same CDR3 protein are collapsed into one entry carrying the most frequent genes and DNA. TCRdb's processing, not the authors' own work, is the source of the V and J calls. The sample includes approximately 500,000 distinct CDR3 sequences, with approximately 23% observed a single time. Of the sample, around 13% falls within the top ten clones.

The germline V and J ends show losses of 0 bases and 0 bases respectively, and no gene match explains 3 bases of the junction. From the germline V gene, CDR1 is SGHRS and CDR2 is YFSETQ. The CDR3 runs 16 amino acids, cysteine and phenylalanine included. Kept here is only the CDR3 DNA, which spans 48 bases and is read in frame from base 1. Ficoll-Paque density gradient centrifugation was the method used to isolate PBMCs. The V and J segments used are TRBV5-1 and TRBJ2-7, with 10 middle bases fitting TRBD2. The receptor comes from an adult woman who had mild COVID-19 (a few samples of this study predate the infection). The sample titles of this study are shuffled in the database, so cell type and time point are left out; the donor was told from shared clones. What was sequenced was PBMCs or a T cell subset sorted from them (not recorded which). The CDR3 sequence is CASSLELAGVSYEQYF. The DNA sequence is given as TGCGCCAGCAGCTTGGAGCTAGCGGGAGTCTCCTACGAGCAGTACTTC. The reference TRBV5-1 and TRBJ2-7 proteins fill in what lies around the CDR3, so the full variable domain reads KAGVTQTPRYLIKTRGQQVTLSCSPISGHRSVSWYQQTPGQGLQFLFEYFSETQRNKGNFPGRFSGRQFSNSRSEMNVSTLELGDSALYLCASSLELAGVSYEQYFGPGTRLTVT.